The 21 T cell receptor beta chains below were found in one sample sequenced in a study of CD8+ T cells in alopecia areata. As the sequencing template, cDNA was produced by extracting RNA and reverse transcribing it. Clones were read by immunoSEQ multiplex PCR, and TCRdb kept only the in-frame ones, dropping some. Altogether about 150,000 clones are present, about nine tenths being singletons, with the ten largest covering roughly 16%. The sequenced sample was CD8+ T cells sorted from blood, obtained at week 0. The receptors stem from a human donor with alopecia areata.

The gene calls are TRBV11-1 and TRBJ2-3; D unclear. This CDR3 comprises 15 residues. The germline V gene has CDR1 SGHAT and CDR2 FQDESV (reference sequence). The germline V and J ends were trimmed by 3 bases and 0 bases, with 10 bases remaining between them. In DNA, the CDR3 is TGTGCCAGCAGCTTCGCAGGATCCAGCACAGATACGCAGTATTTT. Its protein product is CASSFAGSSTDTQYF.

This chain links TRBV29-1 with TRBJ2-1, with unresolved D. Germline V gives CDR1 SQVTM, CDR2 ANQGSEA. The ends were cut back, 0 bases at V and 8 bases at J, with 8 bases in the middle. The CDR3 extends over 12 amino acids. In nucleotides, the CDR3 is TGCAGCGTTGAAGATCGAAGGTATGAGCAGTTCTTC. Amino acids: CSVEDRRYEQFF.

V and J are TRBV5-1 and TRBJ2-1, with 8 positions matching TRBD2. After removal of 4 bases from V and 5 bases from J, the junction contained 14 bases not matched to a gene. Germline lookup yields CDR1 SGHRS and CDR2 YFSETQ. The CDR3 is 17 amino acids. DNA of the CDR3: TGCGCCAGCAGCCCATTAGCGGGGCGTGCTGCAGACAATGAGCAGTTCTTC. It is translated as CASSPLAGRAADNEQFF.

This clone came up many times. The chain is built from TRBV18 and TRBJ2-1; TRBD2 matches 12 bases. Germline trimming cut 3 bases from V and 1 base from J; bases unmatched to any gene: 10. CDR3 size: 19 residues. CDR1 and CDR2 (germline): KGHSH, LQKENI. CDR3 in amino acids: CASSPLALAGGESYNEQFF. CDR3 in DNA: TGTGCCAGCTCACCCCTGGCACTAGCGGGAGGTGAGTCCTACAATGAGCAGTTCTTC.

The rearrangement uses TRBV7-9 and TRBJ2-1; D not resolved. V was shortened by 5 bases and J by 12 bases, with 14 bases between the two germline ends. Germline V CDR1 and CDR2: SEHNR, FQNEAQ (reference sequence). This CDR3 contains 12 residues. The CDR3 sequence: CASSPIRRRQFF. DNA for the CDR3: TGTGCCAGCAGCCCCATTCGGCGGAGGCAGTTCTTC.

The chain links TRBV29-1 to TRBJ2-2; 9 positions match TRBD1. V lost 6 bases to trimming and J lost 7 bases; unmatched junction nucleotides: 6. Germline CDR1 SQVTM, CDR2 ANQGSEA. The CDR3 covers 13 residues. The CDR3: CSVLGQGGGELFF. The DNA for the CDR3 is TGCAGCGTACTGGGACAGGGTGGCGGGGAGCTGTTTTTT.

This chain links TRBV7-9 with TRBJ2-5; D might be TRBD1 (5 bases). The tail of the sequence fits TRBJ2-7 better, so the J call may be wrong. Germline-derived CDR1 and CDR2 are SEHNR and FQNEAQ (reference sequence). The length of the CDR3 is 17 residues. The CDR3 reads CASSGTNQGANSYEQYF. The DNA for the CDR3 is TGTGCCAGCAGCGGAACAAACCAAGGGGCAAACTCCTACGAGCAGTACTTC.

The chain employs TRBV5-6 and TRBJ1-3; 7 bases fit TRBD1. V lost 5 bases, J lost 4 bases, and 9 bases stayed unmatched. Germline CDR1 SGHDT, CDR2 YYEEEE. The CDR3 is 15 amino acids. The CDR3 DNA reads TGTGCCAGCAGGCGGAAGGACAGGAAAGGAAACACCATATATTTT. Translating gives CASRRKDRKGNTIYF.

The genes are TRBV7-9 and TRBJ2-1; D perhaps matches TRBD2 (6 bases). Germline CDR1 is SEHNR and CDR2 is FQNEAQ (reference sequence). V lost 3 bases to trimming and J lost 5 bases, with 14 bases between them. The CDR3 covers 15 residues. The CDR3 sequence is CASSFSGTGNNEQFF. The CDR3 DNA reads as TGTGCCAGCAGCTTTTCCGGGACTGGTAACAATGAGCAGTTCTTC.

The chain combines TRBV2 with TRBJ1-4, with D uncertain. Deletions cut 3 bases from V and 3 bases from J, with 11 bases between. The CDR3 covers 15 residues. Germline assignment: CDR1 SNHLY and CDR2 FYNNEI. For the CDR3, the DNA is TGTGCCAGCAGTGAGAGACACCCCGCTAATGAAAAACTGTTTTTT. It is translated as CASSERHPANEKLFF.

The CDR3 DNA follows: TGTGCCAGCAGCCTGATCGGGGATCATTCCGGCTACACCTTC. It translates to CASSLIGDHSGYTF. This chain connects TRBV7-2 to TRBJ1-2; D gene uncertain. The CDR3 length is 14 residues. Trimming left V 5 bases short and J 8 bases short, with 18 bases between. Germline V gene sequence: CDR1 SGHTA, CDR2 FQGNSA.

This chain connects TRBV11-1 to TRBJ2-3; TRBD1 is a possible D gene (6 bases). Germline assignment: CDR1 SGHAT and CDR2 FQDESV (reference sequence). CDR3 length: 14 residues. CDR3 nucleotides: TGTGCGACAGGACGGGTCTCAGGCACAGATACGCAGTATTTT. This sequence encodes CATGRVSGTDTQYF.

This chain connects TRBV19 to TRBJ2-2; D not resolved. Trimming cost V 1 base and J 5 bases, with 8 bases left between them. Germline-derived CDR1 and CDR2 are LNHDA and SQIVND (reference sequence). The CDR3 covers 14 residues. The CDR3, as DNA: TGTGCCAGTAGTATAGCTTGGGGAACCGGGGAGCTGTTTTTT. Protein: CASSIAWGTGELFF.

The chain combines TRBV9 with TRBJ2-1; D gene unclear. Trimming took 4 bases from V and 5 from J, leaving 13 bases between them. The CDR3 runs 14 residues. Germline CDR1 and CDR2: SGDLS and YYNGEE. The CDR3 region is CASSTPDQNNEQFF. As DNA, the CDR3 is TGTGCCAGCAGCACTCCTGACCAAAACAATGAGCAGTTCTTC.

Turning to this clone: The same CDR3 can be traced to other DNA sequences in this sample. The genes are TRBV7-9 and TRBJ2-7, with TRBD2 as a possible D gene (6 bases). The CDR3 runs 12 residues. The germline V gene encodes CDR1 SEHNR and CDR2 FQNEAQ (reference sequence). V was cut by 5 bases and J by 4 bases, with 9 bases left in between. The CDR3 bases are TGTGCCAGCAGCCGGGGGACGTACGAGCAGTACTTC. Protein product: CASSRGTYEQYF. The full variable domain, in which reference TRBV7-9 and TRBJ2-7 provide the parts outside the CDR3, is DTGVSQNPRHKITKRGQNVTFRCDPISEHNRLYWYRQTLGQGPEFLTYFQNEAQLEKSRLLSDRFSAERPKGSFSTLEIQRTEQGDSAMYLCASSRGTYEQYFGPGTRLTVT.

This chain joins TRBV29-1 and TRBJ2-3, with 14 bases fitting TRBD2. Germline CDR1 reads SQVTM; CDR2 reads ANQGSEA. With V trimmed by 6 bases and J by 0 bases, 14 bases remained unmatched. The CDR3 is 19 amino acids. For the CDR3, the DNA is TGCAGCGTAGACCCGGGACTAGCGGGGGCATCCCCTAGCACAGATACGCAGTATTTT. It encodes CSVDPGLAGASPSTDTQYF.

This sequence joins TRBV19 and TRBJ2-1, with a weak D call TRBD2 (6 bases). V lost 7 bases and J 0 bases, leaving 10 bases between the germline ends. This CDR3 has 14 residues. Germline loops: CDR1 LNHDA, CDR2 SQIVND (reference sequence). DNA of the CDR3: TGTGCCAGTAAGGACGGGAGCTCCTACAATGAGCAGTTCTTC. Its protein is CASKDGSSYNEQFF.

J is TRBJ2-7 and V is TRBV7-8, with D uncertain. The CDR3 has 13 amino acids. Germline CDR1 reads SGHVS; CDR2 reads FQNEAQ. Deletions cut 1 base from V and 9 bases from J, with 13 bases between. CDR3: CASSLGPASGQYF. Here the CDR3 DNA reads TGTGCCAGCAGCTTAGGACCCGCATCCGGGCAGTACTTC. Variable domain in full (rest from reference TRBV7-8 and TRBJ2-7): GAGVSQSPRYKVAKRGQDVALRCDPISGHVSLFWYQQALGQGPEFLTYFQNEAQLDKSGLPSDRFFAERPEGSVSTLKIQRTQQEDSAVYLCASSLGPASGQYFGPGTRLTVT.

The chain links TRBV19 to TRBJ2-3, with 9 bases that match TRBD2. Germline V gene lookup returns CDR1 LNHDA and CDR2 SQIVND (reference sequence). The CDR3 is 15 residues long. V lost 5 bases, J lost 1 base, and 4 bases stayed unmatched. The CDR3 DNA reads as TGTGCCAGTAGTTTCCGGACTAGCGGCACAGATACGCAGTATTTT. It is translated as CASSFRTSGTDTQYF.

The CDR3 sequence: CASSWDYSYEQYF. The CDR3 bases are TGTGCCAGCAGTTGGGACTACTCCTACGAGCAGTACTTC. The rearrangement joins TRBV27 to TRBJ2-7; 7 nucleotides match TRBD2. Per the germline V gene, CDR1 is MNHEY and CDR2 is SMNVEV (reference sequence). Losses at the gene ends were 4 bases for V and 0 bases for J; bases not matched to a gene: 0. The CDR3 runs to 13 residues.

CDR3 sequence (DNA): TGTGCCAGCAGTTTGGGAGGCGGCCCCTACGAGCAGTACTTC. Protein sequence: CASSLGGGPYEQYF. The J gene is TRBJ2-7, the V gene TRBV27; TRBD2 might be the D (6 bases). The CDR3 contains 14 residues. Germline-derived CDR1 and CDR2 are MNHEY and SMNVEV (reference sequence). The ends were cut back, 3 bases at V and 2 bases at J, with 11 bases in the middle.